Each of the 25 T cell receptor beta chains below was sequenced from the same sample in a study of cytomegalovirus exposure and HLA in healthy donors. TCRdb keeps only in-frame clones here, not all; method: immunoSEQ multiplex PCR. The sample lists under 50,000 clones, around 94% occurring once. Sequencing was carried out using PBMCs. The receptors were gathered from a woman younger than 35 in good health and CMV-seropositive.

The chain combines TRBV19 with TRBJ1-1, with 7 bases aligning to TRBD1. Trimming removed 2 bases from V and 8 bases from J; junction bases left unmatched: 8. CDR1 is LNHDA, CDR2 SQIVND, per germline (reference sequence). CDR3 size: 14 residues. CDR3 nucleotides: TGTGCCAGTAGTATAAATGCCCGACAGGGAGAAGCTTTCTTT. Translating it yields CASSINARQGEAFF.

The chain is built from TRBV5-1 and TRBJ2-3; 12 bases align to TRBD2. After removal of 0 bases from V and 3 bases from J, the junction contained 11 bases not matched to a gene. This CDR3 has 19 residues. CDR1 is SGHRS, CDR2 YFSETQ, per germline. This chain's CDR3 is CASSLVPLAGGPQTDTQYF. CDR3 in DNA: TGCGCCAGCAGCTTGGTGCCACTAGCGGGAGGACCCCAGACAGATACGCAGTATTTT.

CDR3 region: CASLRGGTGNTIYF. The CDR3 DNA is TGTGCCAGCCTCCGGGGGGGGACTGGAAACACCATATATTTT. The chain is built from TRBV2 and TRBJ1-3, with D maybe TRBD1 (5 bases). Germline CDR1 is SNHLY and CDR2 is FYNNEI. Trimming shortened V by 8 bases and J by 2 bases, and 13 bases separated the two germline ends. The CDR3 is made up of 14 amino acids.

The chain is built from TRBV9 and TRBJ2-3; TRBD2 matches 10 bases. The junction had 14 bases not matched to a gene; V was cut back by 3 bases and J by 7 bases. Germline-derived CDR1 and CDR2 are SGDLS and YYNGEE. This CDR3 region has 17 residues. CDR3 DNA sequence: TGTGCCAGCAGCGCATTGGGCAGCGGGAGGGGGAGGAATACGCAGTATTTT. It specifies CASSALGSGRGRNTQYF.

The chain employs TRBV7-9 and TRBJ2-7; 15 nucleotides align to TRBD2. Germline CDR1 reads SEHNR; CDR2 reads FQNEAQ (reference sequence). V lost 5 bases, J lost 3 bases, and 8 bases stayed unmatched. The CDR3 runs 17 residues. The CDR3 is CASSPGLAGGSFYEQYF. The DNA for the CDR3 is TGTGCCAGCAGCCCGGGACTAGCGGGAGGTTCGTTCTACGAGCAGTACTTC.

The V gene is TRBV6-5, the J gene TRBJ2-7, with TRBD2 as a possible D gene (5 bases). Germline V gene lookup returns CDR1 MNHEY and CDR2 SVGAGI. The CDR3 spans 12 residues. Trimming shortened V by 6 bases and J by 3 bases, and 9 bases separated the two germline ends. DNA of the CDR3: TGTGCCAGCAGGGGAGCTAGCTACGAGCAGTACTTC. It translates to CASRGASYEQYF.

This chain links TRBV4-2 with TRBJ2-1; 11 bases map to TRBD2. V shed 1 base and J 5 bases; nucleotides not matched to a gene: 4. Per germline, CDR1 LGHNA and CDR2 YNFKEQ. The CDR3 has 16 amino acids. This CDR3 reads CASSQAGTSGNNEQFF. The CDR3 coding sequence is TGTGCCAGCAGCCAAGCGGGGACTAGCGGCAACAATGAGCAGTTCTTC.

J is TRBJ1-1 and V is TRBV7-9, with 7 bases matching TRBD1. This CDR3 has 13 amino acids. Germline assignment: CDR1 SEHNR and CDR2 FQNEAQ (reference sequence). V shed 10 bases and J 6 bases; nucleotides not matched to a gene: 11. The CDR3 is CATSTNTGAEAFF. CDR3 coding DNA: TGTGCCACCTCAACAAACACAGGGGCTGAAGCTTTCTTT.

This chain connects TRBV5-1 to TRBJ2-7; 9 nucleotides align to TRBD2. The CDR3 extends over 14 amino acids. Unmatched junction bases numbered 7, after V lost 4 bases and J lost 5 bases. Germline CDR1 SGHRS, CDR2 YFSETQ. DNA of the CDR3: TGCGCCAGCAGCCGGGCGGGAGGGCCTGACGAGCAGTACTTC. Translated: CASSRAGGPDEQYF.

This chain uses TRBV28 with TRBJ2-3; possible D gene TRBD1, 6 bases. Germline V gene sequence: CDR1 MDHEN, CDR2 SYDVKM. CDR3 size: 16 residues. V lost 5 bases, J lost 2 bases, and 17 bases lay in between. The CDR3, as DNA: TGTGCCAGCAGTCCCCAATCCGACAGGCACACAGATACGCAGTATTTT. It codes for CASSPQSDRHTDTQYF.

For the CDR3, the DNA is TGTGCCAGCAGTTGGACCTTGACAGGCAACTATGGCTACACCTTC. Protein: CASSWTLTGNYGYTF. The V and J genes are TRBV28 and TRBJ1-2; perhaps TRBD1 as D (6 bases). This CDR3 spans 15 amino acids. V dropped 4 bases and J dropped 2 bases, with 14 bases sitting between them. CDR1 is MDHEN and CDR2 is SYDVKM in the germline V gene.

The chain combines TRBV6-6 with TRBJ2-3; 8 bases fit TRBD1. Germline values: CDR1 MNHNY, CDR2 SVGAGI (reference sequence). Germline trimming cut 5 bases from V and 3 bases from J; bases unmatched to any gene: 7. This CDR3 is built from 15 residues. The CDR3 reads CASSRAGTGTDTQYF. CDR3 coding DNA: TGTGCCAGCAGTCGCGCCGGGACAGGTACAGATACGCAGTATTTT.

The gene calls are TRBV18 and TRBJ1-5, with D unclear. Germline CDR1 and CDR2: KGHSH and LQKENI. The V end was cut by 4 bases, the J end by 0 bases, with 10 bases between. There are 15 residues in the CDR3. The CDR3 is CASSLLQNSNQPQHF. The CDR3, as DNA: TGTGCCAGCTCACTTTTACAGAATAGCAATCAGCCCCAGCATTTT.

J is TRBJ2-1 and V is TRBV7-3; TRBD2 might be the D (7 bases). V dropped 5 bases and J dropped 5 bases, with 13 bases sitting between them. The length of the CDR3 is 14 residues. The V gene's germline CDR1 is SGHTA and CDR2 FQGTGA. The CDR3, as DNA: TGTGCCAGCAGCCCAGAGGGGGGGAACAATGAGCAGTTCTTC. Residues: CASSPEGGNNEQFF.

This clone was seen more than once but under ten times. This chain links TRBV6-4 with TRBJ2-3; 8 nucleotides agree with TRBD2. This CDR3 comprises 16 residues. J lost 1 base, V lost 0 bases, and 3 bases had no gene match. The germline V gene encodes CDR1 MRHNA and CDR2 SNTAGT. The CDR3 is CASSDSGSGGTDTQYF. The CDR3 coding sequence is TGTGCCAGCAGTGACTCTGGTAGCGGGGGCACAGATACGCAGTATTTT.

This chain's CDR3 is CSVVSRQGFNYGYTF. DNA of the CDR3: TGCAGCGTTGTGTCCCGACAGGGCTTTAACTATGGCTACACCTTC. This chain links TRBV29-1 with TRBJ1-2, with 7 bases that match TRBD1. Germline trimming cut 4 bases from V and 1 base from J; bases unmatched to any gene: 9. This CDR3 region has 15 residues. From germline, CDR1 is SQVTM and CDR2 ANQGSEA.

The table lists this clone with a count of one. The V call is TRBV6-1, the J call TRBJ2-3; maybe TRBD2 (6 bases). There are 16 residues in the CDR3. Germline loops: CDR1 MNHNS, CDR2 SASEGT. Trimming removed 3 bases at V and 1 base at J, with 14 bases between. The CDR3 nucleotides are TGTGCCAGCAGTGAGGGGCGGGGCCGAGGCACAGATACGCAGTATTTT. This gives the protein CASSEGRGRGTDTQYF.

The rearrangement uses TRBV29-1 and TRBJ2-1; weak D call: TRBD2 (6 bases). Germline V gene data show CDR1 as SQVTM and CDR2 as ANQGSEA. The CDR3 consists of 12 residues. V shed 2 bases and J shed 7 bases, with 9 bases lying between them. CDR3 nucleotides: TGCAGCGTTGAAAAGGGGAGGAATGAGCAGTTCTTC. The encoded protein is CSVEKGRNEQFF.

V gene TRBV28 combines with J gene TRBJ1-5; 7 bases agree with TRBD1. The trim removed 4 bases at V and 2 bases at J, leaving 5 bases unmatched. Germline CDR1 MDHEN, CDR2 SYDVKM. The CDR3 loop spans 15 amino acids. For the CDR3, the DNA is TGTGCCAGCAGTTACAGGGGTGAGGGCAATCAGCCCCAGCATTTT. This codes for CASSYRGEGNQPQHF.

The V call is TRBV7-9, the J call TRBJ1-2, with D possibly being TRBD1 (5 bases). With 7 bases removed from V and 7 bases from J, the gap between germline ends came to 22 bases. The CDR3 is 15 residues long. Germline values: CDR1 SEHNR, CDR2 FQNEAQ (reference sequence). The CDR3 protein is CASIPNGARLCGYTF. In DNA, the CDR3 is TGTGCCAGCATCCCTAATGGGGCCCGTTTATGTGGCTACACCTTC.

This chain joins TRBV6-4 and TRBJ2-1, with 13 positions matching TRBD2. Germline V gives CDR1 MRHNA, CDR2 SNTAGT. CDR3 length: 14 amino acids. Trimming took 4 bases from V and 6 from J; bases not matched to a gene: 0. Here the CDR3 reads CASSGTSGSNEQFF. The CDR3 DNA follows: TGTGCCAGCAGTGGGACTAGCGGGAGCAATGAGCAGTTCTTC.

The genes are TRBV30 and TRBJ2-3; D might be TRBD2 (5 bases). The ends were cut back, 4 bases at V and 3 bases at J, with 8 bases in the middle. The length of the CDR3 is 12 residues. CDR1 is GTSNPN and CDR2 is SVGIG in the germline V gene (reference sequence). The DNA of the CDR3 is TGTGCCTGGATGGCGGGTACAGATACGCAGTATTTT. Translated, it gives CAWMAGTDTQYF.

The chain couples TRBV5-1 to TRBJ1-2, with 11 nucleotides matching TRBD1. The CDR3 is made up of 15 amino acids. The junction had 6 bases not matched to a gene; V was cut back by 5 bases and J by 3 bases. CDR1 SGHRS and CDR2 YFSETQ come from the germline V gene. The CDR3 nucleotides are TGCGCCAGCAGGGAACGGGACAGGGGGGACTATGGCTACACCTTC. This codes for CASRERDRGDYGYTF.

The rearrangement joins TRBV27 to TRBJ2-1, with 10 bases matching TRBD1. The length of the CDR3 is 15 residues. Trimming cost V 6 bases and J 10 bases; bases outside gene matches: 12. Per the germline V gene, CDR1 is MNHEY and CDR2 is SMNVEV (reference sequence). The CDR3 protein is CASSRKGQGNWEQFF. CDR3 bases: TGTGCCAGCAGCAGAAAGGGACAGGGGAATTGGGAGCAGTTCTTC.

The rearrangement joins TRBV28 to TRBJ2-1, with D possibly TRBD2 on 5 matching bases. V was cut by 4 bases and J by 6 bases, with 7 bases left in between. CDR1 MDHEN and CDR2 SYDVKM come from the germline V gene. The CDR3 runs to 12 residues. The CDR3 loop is CASSSGFNEQFF. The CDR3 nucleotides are TGTGCCAGCAGTTCGGGGTTCAATGAGCAGTTCTTC.